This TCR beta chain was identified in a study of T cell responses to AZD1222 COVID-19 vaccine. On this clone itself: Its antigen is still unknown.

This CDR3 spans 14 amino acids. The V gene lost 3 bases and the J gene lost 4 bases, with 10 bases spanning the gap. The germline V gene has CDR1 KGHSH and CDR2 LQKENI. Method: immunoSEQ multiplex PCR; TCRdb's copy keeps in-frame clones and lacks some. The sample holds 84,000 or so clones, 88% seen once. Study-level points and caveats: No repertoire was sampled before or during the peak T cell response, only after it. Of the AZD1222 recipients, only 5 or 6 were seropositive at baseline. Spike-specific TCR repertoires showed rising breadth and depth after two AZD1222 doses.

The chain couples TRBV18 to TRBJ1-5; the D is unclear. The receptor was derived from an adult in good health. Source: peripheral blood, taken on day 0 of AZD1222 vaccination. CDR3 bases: TGTGCCAGCTCACCGCAATCGGGGAATCAGCCCCAGCATTTT. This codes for CASSPQSGNQPQHF.